The rows below give T cell receptor beta chains drawn from one sample of a study of OX40 agonist ivuxolimab in advanced cancers. Only in-frame clones appear in the TCRdb table, and some are missing; sequencing was by immunoSEQ multiplex PCR. The profile shows about 43,000 clones, about 80% of them singletons. The material was CD4+ or CD8+ T cells sorted from blood, obtained in a trial of the OX40 agonist ivuxolimab. The receptors were gathered from an adult with an advanced solid tumor such as melanoma, head and neck, liver or kidney cancer. CDR3s include the opening cysteine and the closing phenylalanine or tryptophan. The order of the fields is CDR3 DNA, CDR3 protein, J gene, clone size, D gene, V gene. D genes are given only for firm matches. Rows give clone size only sometimes, using once, few, many, or a class for an expanded clone.

TGCGCCAGCAGCCAAGACCTCCCCGGGACAGACGCCAACTATGGCTACACCTTC	CASSQDLPGTDANYGYTF	TRBJ1-2	NA	TRBD1	TRBV4-3
TGCGCCAGCAGCTTCACGGACAGGACCCAAGAGACCCAGTACTTC	CASSFTDRTQETQYF	TRBJ2-5	NA	TRBD1	TRBV5-1
TGTGCCAGCAGTTATACGGCAGGGCCGGGGGAGACCCAGTACTTC	CASSYTAGPGETQYF	TRBJ2-5	NA	NA	TRBV6-5
TGTGCCAGCAGCTATGGGGGTAGGCAGCCCCAGCATTTT	CASSYGGRQPQHF	TRBJ1-5	NA	NA	TRBV7-2
TGTGCCAGCAGTGACTCGAATTTGCAGCCCCATCAGCCCCAGCATTTT	CASSDSNLQPHQPQHF	TRBJ1-5	NA	NA	TRBV6-4
TGTGCCAGCAGTTTATCCTCGACGGACACCTTC	CASSLSSTDTF	TRBJ1-2	few	NA	TRBV27
TGTGCCAGCTCACCAAGTTTGGGCGACCTTGAAAAACTGTTTTTT	CASSPSLGDLEKLFF	TRBJ1-4	NA	NA	TRBV18
TGTGCCAGCAGTCTCGACGGGACAGGGTGGTACGAGCAGTACTTC	CASSLDGTGWYEQYF	TRBJ2-7	NA	TRBD1	TRBV6-6
TGCGCCAGCAGCTTGGCAGGGACGAAGGCGCCCGAGCAGTACTTC	CASSLAGTKAPEQYF	TRBJ2-7	NA	NA	TRBV5-1
TGTGCCAGCAGTTTACGGCTTTACGGGGGCAATGAGGATTATGGCTACACCTTC	CASSLRLYGGNEDYGYTF	TRBJ1-2	NA	NA	TRBV27
TGTGCCAGTAGTCAACAGTTTAGGGAGACCCAGTACTTC	CASSQQFRETQYF	TRBJ2-5	NA	NA	TRBV19
TGCGCCAGCGGAGCGGGACAGAAATACAATGAGCAGTTCTTC	CASGAGQKYNEQFF	TRBJ2-1	few	NA	TRBV5-1
TGTGCCTGGAGTTATTCTTGGGAGCAGTACTTC	CAWSYSWEQYF	TRBJ2-7	NA	NA	TRBV30
TGTGCCATCAGTGGGTCGGGACAGGGGAGGACCAAAGAGACCCAGTACTTC	CAISGSGQGRTKETQYF	TRBJ2-5	NA	TRBD1	TRBV10-3
TGCGCCAGCAGCTTGGGGTCGGGGTTTCAAGAGACCCAGTACTTC	CASSLGSGFQETQYF	TRBJ2-5	NA	NA	TRBV5-1
TGTGCCAGCAGTCAAAACCGGGCCCAGCAGTACTTC	CASSQNRAQQYF	TRBJ2-7	NA	NA	TRBV28
TGTGCCTATGGACAGGGAGGAGTTCAGTTCTTC	CAYGQGGVQFF	TRBJ2-1	NA	TRBD1	TRBV30
TGTGCCAGCAGCGTTGCTAGCGGGAACACAGATACGCAGTATTTT	CASSVASGNTDTQYF	TRBJ2-3	NA	TRBD2	TRBV9
TGTGCCAGCAATACCGGACAGGGGGAAAATCAGCCCCAGCATTTT	CASNTGQGENQPQHF	TRBJ1-5	NA	TRBD1	TRBV6-6
TGTGCCAGCAGTTTAGCCTCCAGTCGGGGAGGGACCTTC	CASSLASSRGGTF	TRBJ1-2	few	NA	TRBV28
TGCGCCAGCAGCTTGGGTCAGGGGCACGTAAGAGAGACCCAGTACTTC	CASSLGQGHVRETQYF	TRBJ2-5	NA	NA	TRBV5-1
TGTGCCAGCAGCTTGAGGGCCGATACGCAGTATTTT	CASSLRADTQYF	TRBJ2-3	NA	NA	TRBV5-6
TGTGCCAGCAGCTGGACAGGGGACTCTGGCTACACCTTC	CASSWTGDSGYTF	TRBJ1-2	NA	TRBD1	TRBV5-4
TGTGCCAGCAGCGCCACAGGGTTCCACGAGCAGTACTTC	CASSATGFHEQYF	TRBJ2-7	NA	NA	TRBV5-6
TGTGCCAGTACGGGTAGACTAGATTTTAACGATGAGCAGTTCTTC	CASTGRLDFNDEQFF	TRBJ2-1	NA	NA	TRBV19
TGTGCCAGCAGCGTAGGGGAGGGGCATAGGGCTAATGAAAAACTGTTTTTT	CASSVGEGHRANEKLFF	TRBJ1-4	NA	NA	TRBV9
TGTGCCACCAGCAGGACGCCCCGGACTGACTCTGGAAACACCATATATTTT	CATSRTPRTDSGNTIYF	TRBJ1-3	NA	NA	TRBV15
TGTGCCAGCAGTTCCCTCGGACAGGCAACTAATGAAAAACTGTTTTTT	CASSSLGQATNEKLFF	TRBJ1-4	NA	TRBD1	TRBV6-6
TGTGCCCTCTCGAGAGCCCTGAACACTGAAGCTTTCTTT	CALSRALNTEAFF	TRBJ1-1	few	NA	TRBV10-3
TGTGCCAGCAGCGTAGTATTGAACACTGAAGCTTTCTTT	CASSVVLNTEAFF	TRBJ1-1	NA	NA	TRBV9
TGTGCCAGCAGTTTTCCCACAGGGGGAGGAACTGAAGCTTTCTTT	CASSFPTGGGTEAFF	TRBJ1-1	NA	TRBD1	TRBV28
TGCGCCAGCAGCTCCGGACAGGCCGAGCAGTACTTC	CASSSGQAEQYF	TRBJ2-7	NA	TRBD1	TRBV5-1
TGTGCCAGCAGCTCCCTAAGACAGGCTTGGAATGGCTACACCTTC	CASSSLRQAWNGYTF	TRBJ1-2	NA	NA	TRBV28
TGTGCCAGCAGCCTCAACTATGGCTACACCTTC	CASSLNYGYTF	TRBJ1-2	NA	NA	TRBV28
TGCGCCAGCAGCTTGGCAAGGGGGGCAAGCACCGGGGAGCTGTTTTTT	CASSLARGASTGELFF	TRBJ2-2	few	NA	TRBV5-1
TGCGCCAGCAGCTTGGCCAGCGGCACCGGGGAGCTGTTTTTT	CASSLASGTGELFF	TRBJ2-2	NA	NA	TRBV5-1
TGTGCCAGCAGCCCCGCGGGGGGCTCGATAGATACGCAGTATTTT	CASSPAGGSIDTQYF	TRBJ2-3	NA	TRBD2	TRBV6-6
TGTGCCAGTTTCAGGATGGGGGATGGCTACACCTTC	CASFRMGDGYTF	TRBJ1-2	once	NA	TRBV6-5
TGTGCCAGTAGTATAGTGGGGGGTAGCAATCAGCCCCAGCATTTT	CASSIVGGSNQPQHF	TRBJ1-5	NA	NA	TRBV19
TGTGCCAGCAGCTTAGGGGGTAGCGGGGGTGCCTGGGAGACCCAGTACTTC	CASSLGGSGGAWETQYF	TRBJ2-5	NA	TRBD2	TRBV11-2
TGTGCCACACAGGGTAACACCGCTGTCGAGACCCAGTACTTC	CATQGNTAVETQYF	TRBJ2-5	NA	NA	TRBV10-3
TGCGCCAGCAGCTTGGAAAACACCCAAGAGACCCAGTACTTC	CASSLENTQETQYF	TRBJ2-5	few	NA	TRBV5-1